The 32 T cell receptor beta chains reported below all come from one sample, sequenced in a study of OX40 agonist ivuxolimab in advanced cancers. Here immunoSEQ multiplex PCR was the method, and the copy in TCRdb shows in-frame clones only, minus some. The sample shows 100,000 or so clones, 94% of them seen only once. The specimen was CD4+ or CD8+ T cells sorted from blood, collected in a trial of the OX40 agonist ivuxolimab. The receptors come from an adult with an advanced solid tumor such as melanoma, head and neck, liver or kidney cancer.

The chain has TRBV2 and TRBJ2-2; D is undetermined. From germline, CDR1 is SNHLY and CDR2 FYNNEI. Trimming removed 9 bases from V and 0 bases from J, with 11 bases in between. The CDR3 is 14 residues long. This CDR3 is CASLKTSNTGELFF. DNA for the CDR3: TGTGCCAGTCTAAAAACCTCGAACACCGGGGAGCTGTTTTTT.

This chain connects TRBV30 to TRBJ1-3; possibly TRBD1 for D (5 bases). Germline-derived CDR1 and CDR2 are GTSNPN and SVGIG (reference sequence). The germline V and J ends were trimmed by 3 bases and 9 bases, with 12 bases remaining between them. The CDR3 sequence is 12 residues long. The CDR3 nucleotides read TGTGCCTGGAGCCAAGGGGTCGGCACCATATATTTT. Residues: CAWSQGVGTIYF.

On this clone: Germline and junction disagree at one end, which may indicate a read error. The CDR3 loop is CASSQVIPGETQYF. The CDR3 nucleotides are TGCGCCAGCAGCCAAGTCATACCTGGAGAGACCCAGTACTTC. J is TRBJ2-5 and V is TRBV7-2; D unresolved. CDR1 and CDR2 (germline): SGHTA, FQGNSA. The CDR3 has 14 amino acids.

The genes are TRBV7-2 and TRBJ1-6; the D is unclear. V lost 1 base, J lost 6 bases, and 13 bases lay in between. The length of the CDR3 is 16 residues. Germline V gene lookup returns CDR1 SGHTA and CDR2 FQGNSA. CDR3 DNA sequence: TGTGCCAGCAGCTTAGTTTGGGGTACTGGTAATTCACCCCTCCACTTT. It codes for CASSLVWGTGNSPLHF. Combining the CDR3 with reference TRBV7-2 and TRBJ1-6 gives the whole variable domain GAGVSQSPSNKVTEKGKDVELRCDPISGHTALYWYRQSLGQGLEFLIYFQGNSAPDKSGLPSDRFSAERTGGSVSTLTIQRTQQEDSAVYLCASSLVWGTGNSPLHFGNGTRLTVT.

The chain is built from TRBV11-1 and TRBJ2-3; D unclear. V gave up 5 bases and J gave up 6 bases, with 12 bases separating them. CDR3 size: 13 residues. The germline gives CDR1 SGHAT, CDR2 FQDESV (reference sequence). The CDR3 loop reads CASSPPFIDTQYF. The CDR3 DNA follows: TGTGCCAGCAGCCCCCCATTCATTGATACGCAGTATTTT.

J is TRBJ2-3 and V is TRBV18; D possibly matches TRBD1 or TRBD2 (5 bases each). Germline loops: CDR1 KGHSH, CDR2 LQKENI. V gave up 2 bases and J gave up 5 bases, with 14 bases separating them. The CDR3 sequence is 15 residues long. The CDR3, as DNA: TGTGCCAGCTCACCAAATAACGGGGCTGGAGATACGCAGTATTTT. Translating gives CASSPNNGAGDTQYF.

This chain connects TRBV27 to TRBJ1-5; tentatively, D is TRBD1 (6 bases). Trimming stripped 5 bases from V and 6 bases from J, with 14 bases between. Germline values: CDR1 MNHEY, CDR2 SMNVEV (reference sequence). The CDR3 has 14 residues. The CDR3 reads CASSLREGGQPQHF. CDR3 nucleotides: TGTGCCAGCAGTCTACGAGAGGGGGGTCAGCCCCAGCATTTT.

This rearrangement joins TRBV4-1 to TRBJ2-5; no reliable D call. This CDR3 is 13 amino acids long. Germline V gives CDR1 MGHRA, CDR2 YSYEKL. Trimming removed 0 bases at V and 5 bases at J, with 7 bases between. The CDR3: CASSQERLETQYF. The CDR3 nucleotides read TGCGCCAGCAGCCAAGAGAGGCTTGAGACCCAGTACTTC.

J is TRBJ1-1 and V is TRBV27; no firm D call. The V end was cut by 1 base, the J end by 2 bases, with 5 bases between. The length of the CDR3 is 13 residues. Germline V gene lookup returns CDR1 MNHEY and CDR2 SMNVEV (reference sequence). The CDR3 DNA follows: TGTGCCAGCAGTTTATTTGCAAACACTGAAGCTTTCTTT. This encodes CASSLFANTEAFF.

The CDR3 protein is CASSLDASLSTDTQYF. The CDR3 DNA sequence: TGTGCCAGCAGCTTGGATGCTAGCCTTAGCACAGATACGCAGTATTTT. The gene calls are TRBV5-4 and TRBJ2-3; perhaps TRBD2 as D (5 bases). Between the trimmed V and J ends, which lost 0 bases and 0 bases, there was a span of 11 bases. CDR3 size: 16 residues. Germline V gene sequence: CDR1 SGHNT, CDR2 YYREEE (reference sequence).

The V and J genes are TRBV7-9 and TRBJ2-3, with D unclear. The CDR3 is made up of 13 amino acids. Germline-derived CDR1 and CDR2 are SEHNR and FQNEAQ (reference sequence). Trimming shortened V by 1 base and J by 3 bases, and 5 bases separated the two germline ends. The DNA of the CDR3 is TGTGCCAGCAGCTTAGTCTGGACAGATACGCAGTATTTT. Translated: CASSLVWTDTQYF.

CDR3 sequence (DNA): TGTGCCAGCAGTTACTCGTCGGGGCCGACCTACGAGCAGTACTTC. It specifies CASSYSSGPTYEQYF. The chain recombines TRBV6-5 with TRBJ2-7; D may match TRBD1 or TRBD2 (5 bases each). Germline CDR1 is MNHEY and CDR2 is SVGAGI. This CDR3 has 15 amino acids. Trimming pared 0 bases from V and 2 bases from J, leaving 11 bases between.

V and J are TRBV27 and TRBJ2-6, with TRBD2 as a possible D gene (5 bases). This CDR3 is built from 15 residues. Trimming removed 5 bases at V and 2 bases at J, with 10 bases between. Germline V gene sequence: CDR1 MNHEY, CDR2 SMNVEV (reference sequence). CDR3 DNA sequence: TGTGCCAGCAGTCGAGGGAAGGCTGGGGCCAACGTCCTGACTTTC. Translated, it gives CASSRGKAGANVLTF.

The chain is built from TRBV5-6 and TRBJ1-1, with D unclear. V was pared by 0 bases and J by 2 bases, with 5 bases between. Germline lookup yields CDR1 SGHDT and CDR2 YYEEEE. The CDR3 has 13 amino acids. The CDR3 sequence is CASSLGSNTEAFF. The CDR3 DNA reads TGTGCCAGCAGCTTGGGCAGCAACACTGAAGCTTTCTTT.

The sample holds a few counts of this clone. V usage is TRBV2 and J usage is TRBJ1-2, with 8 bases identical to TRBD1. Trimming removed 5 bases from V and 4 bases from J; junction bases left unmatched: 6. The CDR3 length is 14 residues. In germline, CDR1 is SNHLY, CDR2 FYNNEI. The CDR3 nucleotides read TGTGCCAGCAGTTCCGGGACAGGAAGCTATGGCTACACCTTC. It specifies CASSSGTGSYGYTF.

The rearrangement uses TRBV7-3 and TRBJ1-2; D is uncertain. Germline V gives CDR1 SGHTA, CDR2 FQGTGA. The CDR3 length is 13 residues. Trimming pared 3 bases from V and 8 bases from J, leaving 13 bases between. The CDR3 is CASSLGGMRGYTF. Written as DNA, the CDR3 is TGTGCCAGCAGCTTGGGAGGGATGCGAGGCTACACCTTC.

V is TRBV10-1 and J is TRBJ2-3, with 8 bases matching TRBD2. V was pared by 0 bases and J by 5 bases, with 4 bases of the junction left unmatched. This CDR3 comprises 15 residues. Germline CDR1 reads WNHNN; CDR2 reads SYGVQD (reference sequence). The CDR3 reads CASSESGGAGDTQYF. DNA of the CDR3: TGCGCCAGCAGTGAGTCCGGGGGGGCGGGAGATACGCAGTATTTT.

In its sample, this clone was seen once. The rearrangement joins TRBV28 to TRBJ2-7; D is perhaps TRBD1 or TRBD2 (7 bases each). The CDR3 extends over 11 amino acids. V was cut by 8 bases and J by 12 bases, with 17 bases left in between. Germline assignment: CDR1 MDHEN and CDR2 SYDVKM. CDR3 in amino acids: CASQGGLRWYF. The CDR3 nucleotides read TGTGCCAGCCAGGGGGGGTTACGGTGGTACTTC.

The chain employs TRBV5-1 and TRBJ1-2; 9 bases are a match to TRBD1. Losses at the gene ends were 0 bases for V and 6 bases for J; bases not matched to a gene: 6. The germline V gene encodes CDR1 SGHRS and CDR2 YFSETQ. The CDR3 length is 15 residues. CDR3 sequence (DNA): TGCGCCAGCAGCTTGGTGGACAGGGGACTGGATGGCTACACCTTC. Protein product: CASSLVDRGLDGYTF. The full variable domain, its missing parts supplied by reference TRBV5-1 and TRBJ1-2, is KAGVTQTPRYLIKTRGQQVTLSCSPISGHRSVSWYQQTPGQGLQFLFEYFSETQRNKGNFPGRFSGRQFSNSRSEMNVSTLELGDSALYLCASSLVDRGLDGYTFGSGTRLTVV.

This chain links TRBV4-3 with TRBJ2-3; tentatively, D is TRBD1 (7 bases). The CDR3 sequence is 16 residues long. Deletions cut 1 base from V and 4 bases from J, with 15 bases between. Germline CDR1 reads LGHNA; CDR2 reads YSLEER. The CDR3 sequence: CASSQGAGQHADTQYF. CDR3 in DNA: TGCGCCAGCAGCCAAGGGGCGGGACAGCACGCAGATACGCAGTATTTT.

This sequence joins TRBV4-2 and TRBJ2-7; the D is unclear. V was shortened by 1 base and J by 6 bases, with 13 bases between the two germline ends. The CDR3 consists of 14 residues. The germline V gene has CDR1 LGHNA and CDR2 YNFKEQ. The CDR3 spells CASSQAPETGEQYF. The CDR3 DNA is TGTGCCAGCAGCCAAGCACCCGAAACTGGCGAGCAGTACTTC.

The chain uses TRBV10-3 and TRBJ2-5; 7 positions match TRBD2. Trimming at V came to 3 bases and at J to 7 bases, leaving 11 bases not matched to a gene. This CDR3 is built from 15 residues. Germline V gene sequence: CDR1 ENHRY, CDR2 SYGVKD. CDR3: CAISDPGLVEGTQYF. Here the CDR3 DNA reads TGTGCCATCAGTGACCCTGGACTAGTTGAAGGGACCCAGTACTTC.

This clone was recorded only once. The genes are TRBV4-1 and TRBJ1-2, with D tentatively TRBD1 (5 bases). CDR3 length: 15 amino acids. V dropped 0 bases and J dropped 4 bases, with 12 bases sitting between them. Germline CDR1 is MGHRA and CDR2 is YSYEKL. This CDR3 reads CASSQDPGRGYGYTF. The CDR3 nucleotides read TGCGCCAGCAGCCAAGATCCAGGGAGAGGCTATGGCTACACCTTC.

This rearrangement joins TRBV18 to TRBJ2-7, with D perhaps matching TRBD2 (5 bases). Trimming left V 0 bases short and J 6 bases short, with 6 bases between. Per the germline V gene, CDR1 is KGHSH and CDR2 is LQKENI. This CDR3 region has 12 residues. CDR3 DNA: TGTGCCAGCTCACCACCGACTATCGAGCAGTACTTC. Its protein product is CASSPPTIEQYF.

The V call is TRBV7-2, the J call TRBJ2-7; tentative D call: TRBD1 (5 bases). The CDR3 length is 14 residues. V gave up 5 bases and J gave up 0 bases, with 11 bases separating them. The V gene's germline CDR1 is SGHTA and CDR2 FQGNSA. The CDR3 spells CASSLGGASYEQYF. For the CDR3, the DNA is TGTGCCAGCAGCCTGGGTGGGGCCTCCTACGAGCAGTACTTC.

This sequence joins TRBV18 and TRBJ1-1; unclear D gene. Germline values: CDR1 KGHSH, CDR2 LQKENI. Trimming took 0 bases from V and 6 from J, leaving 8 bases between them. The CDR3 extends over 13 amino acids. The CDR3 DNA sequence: TGTGCCAGCTCACCACCAAGCGGCGCTGAAGCTTTCTTT. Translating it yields CASSPPSGAEAFF. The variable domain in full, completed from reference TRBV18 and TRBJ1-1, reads NAGVMQNPRHLVRRRGQEARLRCSPMKGHSHVYWYRQLPEEGLKFMVYLQKENIIDESGMPKERFSAEFPKEGPSILRIQQVVRGDSAAYFCASSPPSGAEAFFGQGTRLTVV.

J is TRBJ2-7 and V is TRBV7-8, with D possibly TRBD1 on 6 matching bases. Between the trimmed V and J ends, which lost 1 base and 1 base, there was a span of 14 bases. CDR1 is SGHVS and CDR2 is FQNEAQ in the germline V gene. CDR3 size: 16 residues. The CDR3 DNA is TGTGCCAGCAGCTTAGTGGGACACTTGTCTTCCTACGAGCAGTACTTC. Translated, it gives CASSLVGHLSSYEQYF.

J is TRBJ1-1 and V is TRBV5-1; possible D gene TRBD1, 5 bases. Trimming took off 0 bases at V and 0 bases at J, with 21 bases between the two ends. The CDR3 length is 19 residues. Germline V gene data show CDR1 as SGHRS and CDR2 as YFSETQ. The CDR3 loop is CASSLVGRGPNVMNTEAFF. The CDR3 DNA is TGCGCCAGCAGCTTGGTCGGGAGGGGTCCCAATGTCATGAACACTGAAGCTTTCTTT.

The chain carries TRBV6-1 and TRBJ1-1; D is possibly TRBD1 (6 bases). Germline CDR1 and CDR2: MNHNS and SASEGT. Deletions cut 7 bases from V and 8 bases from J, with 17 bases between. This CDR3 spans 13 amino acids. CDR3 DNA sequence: TGTGCCAGCATGGGGGGGGGCTCTACGGAAGCTTTCTTT. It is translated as CASMGGGSTEAFF.

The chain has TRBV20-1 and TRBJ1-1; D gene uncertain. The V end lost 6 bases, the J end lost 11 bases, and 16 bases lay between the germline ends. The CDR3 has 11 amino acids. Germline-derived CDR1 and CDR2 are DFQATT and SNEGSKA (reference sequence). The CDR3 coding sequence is TGCAGTGCCCCGACGGATATTAGGGCTTTCTTT. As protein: CSAPTDIRAFF.

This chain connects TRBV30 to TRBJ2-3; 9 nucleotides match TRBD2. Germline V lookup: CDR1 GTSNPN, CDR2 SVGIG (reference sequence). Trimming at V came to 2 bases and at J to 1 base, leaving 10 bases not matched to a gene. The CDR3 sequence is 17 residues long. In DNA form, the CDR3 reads TGTGCCTGGAGTCCTACGCGGGGGGGGCCCGGCACAGATACGCAGTATTTT. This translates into CAWSPTRGGPGTDTQYF. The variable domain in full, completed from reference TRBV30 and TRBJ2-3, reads SQTIHQWPATLVQPVGSPLSLECTVEGTSNPNLYWYRQAAGRGLQLLFYSVGIGQISSEVPQNLSASRPQDRQFILSSKKLLLSDSGFYLCAWSPTRGGPGTDTQYFGPGTRLTVL.

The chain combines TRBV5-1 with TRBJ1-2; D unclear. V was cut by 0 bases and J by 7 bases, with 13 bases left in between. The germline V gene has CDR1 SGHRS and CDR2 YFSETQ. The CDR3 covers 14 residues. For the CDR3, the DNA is TGCGCCAGCAGCTTGGGGAGGTCATGGTCTGGCTACACCTTC. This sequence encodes CASSLGRSWSGYTF.